These 19 T cell receptor beta chains originate from one sample sequenced in a study of T cell repertoires in cytomegalovirus infection. The antigens for these receptors are not known. TCRdb analysed the reads with MiXCR anew, one entry per CDR3 protein. This table has 700,000 to 850,000 distinct CDR3 sequences, approximately 29% appearing once. Sequenced material: cultured CD8+ T cells from PBMCs, taken from culture after CMV antigen stimulation. Receptor source: a human donor in good health (CMV status not recorded). Some clones in this sample may be carry-over from other donors' samples.

This clonotype has just a few counts. The chain is built from TRBV2 and TRBJ2-2, with TRBD1 identical over 7 bases. Germline V gene sequence: CDR1 SNHLY, CDR2 FYNNEI. Trimming took 6 bases from V and 0 from J; bases not matched to a gene: 4. The length of the CDR3 is 15 residues. CDR3 loop: CASRPGQSNTGELFF. CDR3 in DNA: TGTGCCAGCAGGCCGGGACAGTCGAACACCGGGGAGCTGTTTTTT.

This clonotype occurred many times. The CDR3 loop reads CASSYPRENSYEQYF. The CDR3, as DNA: TGTGCCAGCAGTTACCCCAGGGAGAACTCCTACGAGCAGTACTTC. This chain connects TRBV6-5 to TRBJ2-7; either TRBD1 or TRBD2 may fit D (5 bases each). This CDR3 spans 15 amino acids. V lost 2 bases and J 0 bases, leaving 11 bases between the germline ends. The germline gives CDR1 MNHEY, CDR2 SVGAGI.

The count of this clonotype is one. The chain combines TRBV9 with TRBJ2-2; D is undetermined. The CDR3 runs 17 residues. The germline V gene has CDR1 SGDLS and CDR2 YYNGEE. Trimming left V 0 bases short and J 1 base short, with 13 bases between. Written as DNA, the CDR3 is TGTGCCAGCAGCGTAGTGGGTCGATTAGGGAACACCGGGGAGCTGTTTTTT. Amino acids: CASSVVGRLGNTGELFF.

V and J are TRBV2 and TRBJ1-6; D is unclear. From germline, CDR1 is SNHLY and CDR2 FYNNEI. V was pared by 8 bases and J by 9 bases, with 20 bases between. This CDR3 has 15 amino acids. The CDR3, as DNA: TGTGCCAGCCCGGATCCTAGTTCAGGATCTTCACCCCTCCACTTT. Its protein is CASPDPSSGSSPLHF.

The rearrangement joins TRBV12-3 or TRBV12-4 to TRBJ2-5, with 13 bases aligning to TRBD2. The CDR3 contains 16 residues. V shed 2 bases and J 5 bases; nucleotides not matched to a gene: 5. CDR3 bases: TGTGCCAGCAGTTTAAATGGACTAGCGGGGGACGAGACCCAGTACTTC. Protein product: CASSLNGLAGDETQYF.

The genes are TRBV14 and TRBJ2-4; 7 bases agree with TRBD1. CDR3 size: 18 residues. V dropped 3 bases and J dropped 0; count of bases not matched to a gene: 11. Germline CDR1 reads SGHDN; CDR2 reads FVKESK. The CDR3 region is CASSHQRDSPLAKNIQYF. CDR3 nucleotides: TGTGCCAGCAGCCACCAGAGGGACAGCCCACTAGCCAAAAACATTCAGTACTTC.

The chain couples TRBV12-3 or TRBV12-4 to TRBJ1-2, with D unresolved. The V gene lost 8 bases and the J gene lost 4 bases, with 14 bases spanning the gap. The CDR3 length is 13 residues. The CDR3 spells CASGVNPLYGYTF. CDR3 in DNA: TGTGCCAGCGGAGTTAACCCCCTCTATGGCTACACCTTC.

Only a few counts were recorded for this clonotype. This chain uses TRBV14 with TRBJ1-1; D not certain. Germline lookup yields CDR1 SGHDN and CDR2 FVKESK. Trimming removed 0 bases at V and 5 bases at J, with 13 bases between. The CDR3 runs 15 residues. CDR3 region: CASSQEAGLGTEAFF. The CDR3 DNA is TGTGCCAGCAGCCAAGAGGCAGGTTTAGGGACTGAAGCTTTCTTT.

This clonotype appeared a few times. V and J are TRBV6-5 and TRBJ2-5; TRBD2 matches 10 bases. In germline, CDR1 is MNHEY, CDR2 SVGAGI. The CDR3 is 16 amino acids. Germline trimming cut 6 bases from V and 4 bases from J; bases unmatched to any gene: 11. The CDR3 region is CASRPSSGGPPETQYF. As DNA, the CDR3 is TGTGCCAGCAGACCTTCTAGCGGGGGTCCTCCAGAGACCCAGTACTTC.

This clonotype was seen only a few times. This chain uses TRBV28 with TRBJ2-1; TRBD2 matches at 10 bases. Germline V CDR1 and CDR2: MDHEN, SYDVKM. The CDR3 is 17 amino acids. Unmatched junction bases numbered 8, after V lost 3 bases and J lost 3 bases. This CDR3 is CASSFPSGGAFYNEQFF. CDR3 sequence (DNA): TGTGCCAGCAGTTTCCCAAGCGGGGGGGCCTTCTACAATGAGCAGTTCTTC.

The rearrangement links TRBV29-1 to TRBJ2-1; unclear D gene. Germline CDR1 reads SQVTM; CDR2 reads ANQGSEA. V gave up 1 base and J gave up 6 bases, with 22 bases separating them. CDR3 size: 17 residues. CDR3 nucleotide sequence: TGCAGCGTTGAAGGCCGCAGTAGGGATGTCCCTGTCAATGAGCAGTTCTTC. Translating it yields CSVEGRSRDVPVNEQFF.

In regard to this clonotype: A much larger clone sits a single nucleotide away, making a read error possible. The J gene is TRBJ1-1, the V gene TRBV13, with 10 nucleotides matching TRBD1. The germline CDR1 and CDR2 sequences are PRHDT and FYEKMQ (reference sequence). CDR3 length: 15 residues. V lost 5 bases, J lost 1 base, and 4 bases stayed unmatched. This CDR3 reads CASSPWDRGNTEAFF. DNA for the CDR3: TGTGCCAGCAGCCCATGGGACAGGGGGAACACTGAAGCTTTCTTT.

At least ten counts were recorded for this clonotype. V and J are TRBV7-6 and TRBJ2-1; TRBD1 agrees at 8 bases. The CDR3 runs 15 residues. Losses at the gene ends were 3 bases for V and 5 bases for J; bases not matched to a gene: 6. The germline V gene has CDR1 SGHVS and CDR2 FNYEAQ. CDR3 nucleotides: TGTGCCAGCAGCTTGGACAAACAGGGGGACAATGAGCAGTTCTTC. It specifies CASSLDKQGDNEQFF.

As to this clonotype: A much larger clone differs from this one at a single base, so this may be a read error. This sequence joins TRBV7-6 and TRBJ1-1, with 8 bases lining up with TRBD1. With 5 bases clipped from V and 5 bases from J, the junction kept 7 bases outside the gene matches. The CDR3 extends over 14 amino acids. Germline CDR1 is SGHVS and CDR2 is FNYEAQ. The CDR3, as DNA: TGTGCCAGCAGCCCGCGAAACAGGGGGACTGAAGCTTTCTTT. Its protein is CASSPRNRGTEAFF.

This clonotype was observed a handful of times. The V call is TRBV6-5, the J call TRBJ2-1; 7 positions agree with TRBD1. Germline V lookup: CDR1 MNHEY, CDR2 SVGAGI. The CDR3 has 13 amino acids. The ends lost 5 bases at V and 6 bases at J; junction bases unmatched: 4. In DNA, the CDR3 is TGTGCCAGCAGTCGGGACAGAACCAATGAGCAGTTCTTC. Its translation: CASSRDRTNEQFF.

This clonotype was found a few times. Germline is not matched at one junction end, which may reflect a read error. This chain uses TRBV4-1 with TRBJ2-4, with D hard to call. Germline CDR1 MGHRA, CDR2 YSYEKL. The CDR3 runs to 15 residues. The CDR3 here is CASSQDWLAKNIQYF. CDR3 DNA: TGCGCCAGCAGTCAAGATTGGCTAGCCAAAAACATTCAGTACTTC.

This chain connects TRBV27 to TRBJ2-7, with D possibly matching TRBD1 (5 bases). V lost 6 bases and J 4 bases, leaving 19 bases between the germline ends. The germline CDR1 and CDR2 sequences are MNHEY and SMNVEV (reference sequence). This CDR3 is 15 amino acids long. DNA for the CDR3: TGTGCCAGCAGAAGCCGGACAAAACGGCTGTACGAGCAGTACTTC. Protein: CASRSRTKRLYEQYF.

This clonotype showed up just a few times. This chain connects TRBV6-2 or TRBV6-3 to TRBJ1-4, with 7 bases that match TRBD1. The CDR3 sequence is 11 residues long. Germline V CDR1 and CDR2: MNHEY, SVGEGT. The trim removed 6 bases at V and 12 bases at J, leaving 4 bases unmatched. CDR3 region: CASSSGTELFF. The CDR3 DNA reads as TGTGCCAGCAGCTCCGGGACAGAACTGTTTTTT.

This clonotype was detected a few times. This chain uses TRBV7-6 with TRBJ1-2; unclear D gene. The germline gives CDR1 SGHVS, CDR2 FNYEAQ. Trimming shortened V by 5 bases and J by 1 base, and 8 bases separated the two germline ends. The CDR3 is 13 amino acids. The CDR3 nucleotides are TGTGCCAGCAGCCCCAACCTTAACTATGGCTACACCTTC. Protein: CASSPNLNYGYTF.